These 23 T cell receptor beta chains originate from one sample sequenced in a study of T cell repertoires in cytomegalovirus infection. In TCRdb, the reads were re-called with MiXCR into one record per CDR3 protein. The profile shows about 310,000 distinct CDR3 sequences, roughly 17% of them singletons. Input material: PBMCs. The source of these receptors is a human donor in good health (CMV status not recorded). Some clones in this sample may be carry-over from other donors' samples.

This clonotype was found many times. The genes are TRBV7-9 and TRBJ1-6; TRBD1 aligns across 8 bases. V lost 4 bases and J lost 6; bases outside the gene matches: 17. The CDR3 contains 19 residues. CDR1 and CDR2 from the germline V gene are SEHNR and FQNEAQ (reference sequence). The chain's CDR3 is CASSSTGRGPSGSNSPLHF. As DNA, the CDR3 is TGTGCCAGCAGCTCTACGGGCAGGGGGCCATCGGGTTCTAATTCACCCCTCCACTTT.

This clonotype was seen a handful of times. The rearrangement uses TRBV12-3 or TRBV12-4 and TRBJ2-3; the D gene is possibly TRBD2 (7 bases). The CDR3 is made up of 15 amino acids. Trimming left V 3 bases short and J 2 bases short, with 12 bases between. CDR3 sequence (DNA): TGTGCCAGCAGTTTTTGGGGGGGGGCCACAGATACGCAGTATTTT. Translation gives CASSFWGGATDTQYF.

The CDR3 loop is CASRAGRGATEQYF. Here the CDR3 DNA reads TGTGCCAGCCGGGCGGGGCGGGGTGCTACAGAGCAGTACTTC. The chain is built from TRBV28 and TRBJ2-7; D might be TRBD2 (6 bases). The V gene's germline CDR1 is MDHEN and CDR2 SYDVKM. The length of the CDR3 is 14 residues. Trimming left V 8 bases short and J 7 bases short, with 21 bases between.

This clonotype was counted at least ten times. This chain uses TRBV20-1 with TRBJ1-1; D perhaps matches TRBD1 (6 bases). The germline V gene encodes CDR1 DFQATT and CDR2 SNEGSKA (reference sequence). Trimming shortened V by 7 bases and J by 3 bases, and 18 bases separated the two germline ends. The CDR3 covers 14 residues. The chain's CDR3 is CSEIIPGVHTEAFF. The CDR3 DNA reads as TGCAGTGAAATTATACCAGGGGTTCACACTGAAGCTTTCTTT.

The V and J genes are TRBV6-2 or TRBV6-3 and TRBJ2-2; the D is unclear. The CDR3 has 15 amino acids. Trimming took off 6 bases at V and 2 bases at J, with 13 bases between the two ends. Germline V gives CDR1 MNHEY, CDR2 SVGEGT. In nucleotides, the CDR3 is TGTGCCAGCAGGCCTATATTACTCAACACCGGGGAGCTGTTTTTT. Protein: CASRPILLNTGELFF.

The V call is TRBV20-1, the J call TRBJ2-7, with a tentative D call TRBD1 (6 bases). Trimming cost V 6 bases and J 2 bases, with 11 bases left between them. The CDR3 runs to 12 residues. Germline values: CDR1 DFQATT, CDR2 SNEGSKA (reference sequence). The CDR3 region has the DNA TGCAGTGCCGCTGGGGACACCTACGAGCAGTACTTC. It yields the protein CSAAGDTYEQYF.

This clonotype was seen only a few times. The chain recombines TRBV6-2 or TRBV6-3 with TRBJ2-7, with D tentatively TRBD1 (6 bases). Germline V CDR1 and CDR2: MNHEY, SVGEGT. Trimming cost V 6 bases and J 4 bases, with 19 bases left between them. The CDR3 spans 15 residues. In DNA, the CDR3 is TGTGCCAGCAGGCTGACAGGATTGGTGCGGTACGAGCAGTACTTC. Its translation: CASRLTGLVRYEQYF.

This clonotype was found many times. V is TRBV7-2 and J is TRBJ2-6; D is uncertain. Looked up from germline, CDR1 is SGHTA and CDR2 is FQGNSA. The CDR3 is made up of 18 amino acids. The V gene lost 4 bases and the J gene lost 0 bases, with 16 bases spanning the gap. As DNA, the CDR3 is TGTGCCAGCAGCTCCGGACGTTATACACTCTCTGGGGCCAACGTCCTGACTTTC. Protein product: CASSSGRYTLSGANVLTF.

V usage is TRBV6-4 and J usage is TRBJ2-1, with 9 bases aligning to TRBD1. Germline CDR1 reads MRHNA; CDR2 reads SNTAGT. The ends lost 2 bases at V and 5 bases at J; junction bases unmatched: 7. The CDR3 runs to 16 residues. This chain's CDR3 is CASSDLPGQGNNEQFF. In DNA form, the CDR3 reads TGTGCCAGCAGTGACCTTCCGGGACAGGGCAACAATGAGCAGTTCTTC.

This clonotype has just a few counts. The gene calls are TRBV20-1 and TRBJ1-2, with D uncertain. The V end lost 0 bases, the J end lost 10 bases, and 12 bases lay between the germline ends. The CDR3 length is 12 residues. CDR1 DFQATT and CDR2 SNEGSKA come from the germline V gene (reference sequence). CDR3 sequence reads: CSAREPRQAYTF. In DNA, the CDR3 is TGCAGTGCTAGAGAACCCCGGCAGGCCTACACCTTC.

This clonotype was picked up a small number of times. The chain links TRBV7-2 to TRBJ1-1; D gene uncertain. This CDR3 region has 14 residues. Trimming left V 5 bases short and J 1 base short, with 11 bases between. CDR1 is SGHTA, CDR2 FQGNSA, per germline. CDR3 in DNA: TGTGCCAGCAGCCCCGGACCGGGGAACACTGAAGCTTTCTTT. Protein product: CASSPGPGNTEAFF. Full variable domain (outside the CDR3, taken from reference TRBV7-2 and TRBJ1-1): GAGVSQSPSNKVTEKGKDVELRCDPISGHTALYWYRQSLGQGLEFLIYFQGNSAPDKSGLPSDRFSAERTGGSVSTLTIQRTQQEDSAVYLCASSPGPGNTEAFFGQGTRLTVV.

The chain carries TRBV18 and TRBJ1-5; 7 bases are a match to TRBD1. Losses at the gene ends were 0 bases for V and 7 bases for J; bases not matched to a gene: 9. CDR3 length equals 16 residues. CDR1 KGHSH and CDR2 LQKENI come from the germline V gene. CDR3 DNA sequence: TGTGCCAGCTCACCACCGGGACAGCCCTGGGACCAGCCCCAGCATTTT. Residues: CASSPPGQPWDQPQHF.

This clonotype was picked up a small number of times. The chain uses TRBV7-9 and TRBJ2-2; 9 nucleotides line up with TRBD1. The CDR3 length is 15 residues. CDR1 is SEHNR and CDR2 is FQNEAQ in the germline V gene (reference sequence). The V and J ends lost 4 bases and 5 bases, in that order; junction bases with no gene match: 5. CDR3 sequence: CASSSTTGGTGELFF. The CDR3 DNA reads as TGTGCCAGCAGCTCAACGACAGGGGGGACCGGGGAGCTGTTTTTT. Supplemented by reference TRBV7-9 and TRBJ2-2, the full variable domain reads DTGVSQNPRHKITKRGQNVTFRCDPISEHNRLYWYRQTLGQGPEFLTYFQNEAQLEKSRLLSDRFSAERPKGSFSTLEIQRTEQGDSAMYLCASSSTTGGTGELFFGEGSRLTVL.

The table lists this clonotype with many counts. The V and J genes are TRBV28 and TRBJ2-2; unclear D gene. CDR1 is MDHEN and CDR2 is SYDVKM in the germline V gene. The CDR3 extends over 11 amino acids. V lost 3 bases, J lost 6 bases, and 2 bases lay in between. The CDR3 coding sequence is TGTGCCAGCAGTTTTTCCGGGGAGCTGTTTTTT. Residues: CASSFSGELFF.

This chain links TRBV12-3 or TRBV12-4 with TRBJ2-1; D is unclear. V was cut by 3 bases and J by 4 bases, with 16 bases left in between. This CDR3 has 16 residues. The CDR3 protein is CASSLLSGVSYNEQFF. In nucleotides, the CDR3 is TGTGCCAGCAGTTTGCTTAGTGGGGTTTCTTACAATGAGCAGTTCTTC.

This clonotype was counted at least ten times. The chain carries TRBV7-2 and TRBJ2-1; D gene unclear. The CDR3 has 15 amino acids. CDR1 and CDR2 from the germline V gene are SGHTA and FQGNSA. Trimming left V 2 bases short and J 0 bases short, with 8 bases between. CDR3 loop: CASSLMGSSYNEQFF. As DNA, the CDR3 is TGTGCCAGCAGCTTAATGGGTAGCTCCTACAATGAGCAGTTCTTC.

At least ten counts were recorded for this clonotype. This chain joins TRBV7-2 and TRBJ2-1, with TRBD2 matching 12 bases. There are 16 residues in the CDR3. Germline CDR1 and CDR2: SGHTA and FQGNSA. Trimming cost V 3 bases and J 7 bases; bases outside gene matches: 7. CDR3 in amino acids: CASSLHSSGGGNEQFF. The CDR3 nucleotides read TGTGCCAGCAGCTTGCACTCTAGCGGGGGGGGTAATGAGCAGTTCTTC.

This clonotype was seen a few times. CDR3 coding DNA: TGCAGTGCCCAACGAGGAACCACAGATACGCAGTATTTT. Translation: CSAQRGTTDTQYF. The chain carries TRBV20-1 and TRBJ2-3; D uncertain. This CDR3 has 13 residues. The germline gives CDR1 DFQATT, CDR2 SNEGSKA (reference sequence). V lost 6 bases to trimming and J lost 2 bases, with 12 bases between them.

This clonotype was seen many times. This chain connects TRBV20-1 to TRBJ1-6, with 8 bases aligning to TRBD1. This CDR3 has 15 amino acids. V lost 5 bases, J lost 7 bases, and 10 bases stayed unmatched. From germline, CDR1 is DFQATT and CDR2 SNEGSKA (reference sequence). The CDR3 protein is CSAAGTGTLNSPLHF. In DNA form, the CDR3 reads TGCAGTGCTGCCGGGACAGGAACACTCAATTCACCCCTCCACTTT.

This sequence joins TRBV2 and TRBJ2-5; 7 bases line up with TRBD1. The CDR3 is made up of 15 amino acids. After removal of 5 bases from V and 5 bases from J, the junction contained 11 bases not matched to a gene. Per germline, CDR1 SNHLY and CDR2 FYNNEI. For the CDR3, the DNA is TGTGCCAGCAGTTTGCGGACAGGTCTATTGGAGACCCAGTACTTC. Translated: CASSLRTGLLETQYF.

This clonotype has a handful of counts. The chain recombines TRBV6-2 or TRBV6-3 with TRBJ2-3; 7 bases are a match to TRBD1. V lost 6 bases to trimming and J lost 2 bases; unmatched junction nucleotides: 17. The V gene's germline CDR1 is MNHEY and CDR2 SVGEGT. The CDR3 sequence is 18 residues long. CDR3 bases: TGTGCCAGCAGCTACACCCTCTCGACAGGGTGGGTCACAGATACGCAGTATTTT. Its protein product is CASSYTLSTGWVTDTQYF.

This clonotype turned up a few times. V usage is TRBV6-1 and J usage is TRBJ1-1, with D perhaps matching TRBD1 (6 bases). V lost 8 bases to trimming and J lost 4 bases, with 14 bases between them. The CDR3 is 13 residues long. Germline lookup yields CDR1 MNHNS and CDR2 SASEGT. The CDR3 loop is CASGTIGGTEAFF. In DNA, the CDR3 is TGTGCCAGCGGGACAATAGGAGGCACTGAAGCTTTCTTT.

Ten or more counts support this clonotype. The rearrangement links TRBV6-2 or TRBV6-3 to TRBJ1-5; 8 bases match TRBD1. Germline V CDR1 and CDR2: MNHEY, SVGEGT. This CDR3 region has 17 residues. The V gene end was trimmed by 6 bases and the J gene end by 0 bases; junction bases not matched to a gene: 10. The CDR3 here is CASSLDRGRYSNQPQHF. The CDR3 region has the DNA TGTGCCAGCAGCCTCGACAGGGGACGGTATAGCAATCAGCCCCAGCATTTT.